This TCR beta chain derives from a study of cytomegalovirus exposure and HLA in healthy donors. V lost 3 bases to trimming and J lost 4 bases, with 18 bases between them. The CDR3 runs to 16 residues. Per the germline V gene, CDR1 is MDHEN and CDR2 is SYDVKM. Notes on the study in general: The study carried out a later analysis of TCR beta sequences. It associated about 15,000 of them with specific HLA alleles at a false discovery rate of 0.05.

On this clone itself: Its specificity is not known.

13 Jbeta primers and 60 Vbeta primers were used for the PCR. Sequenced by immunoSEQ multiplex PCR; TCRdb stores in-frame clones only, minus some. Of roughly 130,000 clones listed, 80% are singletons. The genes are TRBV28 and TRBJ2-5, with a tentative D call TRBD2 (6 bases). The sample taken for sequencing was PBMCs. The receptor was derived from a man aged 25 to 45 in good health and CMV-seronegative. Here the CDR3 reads CASSFGGKGVGETQYF. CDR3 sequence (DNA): TGTGCCAGCAGTTTTGGGGGGAAAGGGGTAGGAGAGACCCAGTACTTC.